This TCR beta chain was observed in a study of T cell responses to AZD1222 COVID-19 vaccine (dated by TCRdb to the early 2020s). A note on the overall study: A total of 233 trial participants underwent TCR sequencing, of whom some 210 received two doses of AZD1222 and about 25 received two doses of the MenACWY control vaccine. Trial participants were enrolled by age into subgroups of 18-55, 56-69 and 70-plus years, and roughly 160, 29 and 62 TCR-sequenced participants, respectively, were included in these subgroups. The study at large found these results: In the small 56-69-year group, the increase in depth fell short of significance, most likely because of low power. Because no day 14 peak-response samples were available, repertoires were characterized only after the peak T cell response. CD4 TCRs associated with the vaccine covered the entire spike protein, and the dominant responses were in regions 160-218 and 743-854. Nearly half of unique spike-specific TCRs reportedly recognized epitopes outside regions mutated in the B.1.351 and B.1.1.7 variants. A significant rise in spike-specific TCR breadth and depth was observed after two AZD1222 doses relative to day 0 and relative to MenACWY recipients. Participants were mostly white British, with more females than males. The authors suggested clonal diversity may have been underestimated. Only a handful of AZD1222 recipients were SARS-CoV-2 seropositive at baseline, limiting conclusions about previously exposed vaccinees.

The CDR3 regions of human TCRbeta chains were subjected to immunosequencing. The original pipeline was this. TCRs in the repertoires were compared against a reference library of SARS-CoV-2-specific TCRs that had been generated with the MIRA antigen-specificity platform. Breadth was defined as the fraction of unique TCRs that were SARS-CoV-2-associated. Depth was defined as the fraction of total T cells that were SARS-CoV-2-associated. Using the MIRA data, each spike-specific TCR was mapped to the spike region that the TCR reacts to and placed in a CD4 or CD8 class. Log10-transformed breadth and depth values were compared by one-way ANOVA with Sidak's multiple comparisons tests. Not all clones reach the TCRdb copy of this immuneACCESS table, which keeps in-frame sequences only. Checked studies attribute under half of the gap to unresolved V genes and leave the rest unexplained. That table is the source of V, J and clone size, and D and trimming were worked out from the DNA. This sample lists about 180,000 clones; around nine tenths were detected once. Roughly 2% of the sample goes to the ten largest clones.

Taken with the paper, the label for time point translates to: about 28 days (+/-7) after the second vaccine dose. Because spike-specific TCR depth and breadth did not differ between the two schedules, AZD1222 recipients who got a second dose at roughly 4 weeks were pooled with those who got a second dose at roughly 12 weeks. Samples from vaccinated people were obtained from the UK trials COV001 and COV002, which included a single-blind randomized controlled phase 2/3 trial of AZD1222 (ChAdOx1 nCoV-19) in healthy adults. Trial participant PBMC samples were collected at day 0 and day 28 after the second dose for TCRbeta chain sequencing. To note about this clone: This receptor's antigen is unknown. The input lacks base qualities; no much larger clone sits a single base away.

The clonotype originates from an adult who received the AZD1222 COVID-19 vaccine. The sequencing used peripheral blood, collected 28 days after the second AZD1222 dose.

For the CDR3, the sequence is CASSLMEMGGYTF. The DNA sequence is TGTGCCAGCAGTTTAATGGAGATGGGGGGCTACACCTTC. This chain is built from TRBV12-3 or TRBV12-4 and TRBJ1-2, with the identity of the D gene unclear. A distance of 12 bases separates the germline ends of V and J, which lose 2 bases and 8 bases respectively. The CDR3 measures 13 amino acids from cysteine to phenylalanine. The kept DNA is CDR3 alone, 39 bases in frame from the first base.